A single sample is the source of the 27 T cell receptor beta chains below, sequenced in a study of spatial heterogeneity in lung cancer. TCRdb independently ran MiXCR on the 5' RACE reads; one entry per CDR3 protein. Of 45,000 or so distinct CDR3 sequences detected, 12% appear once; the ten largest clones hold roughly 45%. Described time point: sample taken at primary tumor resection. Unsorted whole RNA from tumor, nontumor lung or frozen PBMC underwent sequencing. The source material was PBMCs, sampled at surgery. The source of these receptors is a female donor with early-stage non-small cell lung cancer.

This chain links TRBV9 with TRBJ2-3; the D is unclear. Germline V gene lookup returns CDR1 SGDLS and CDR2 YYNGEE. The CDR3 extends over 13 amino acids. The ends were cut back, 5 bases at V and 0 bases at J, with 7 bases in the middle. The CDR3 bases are TGTGCCAGCAGTACGGCTAGCACAGATACGCAGTATTTT. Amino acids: CASSTASTDTQYF.

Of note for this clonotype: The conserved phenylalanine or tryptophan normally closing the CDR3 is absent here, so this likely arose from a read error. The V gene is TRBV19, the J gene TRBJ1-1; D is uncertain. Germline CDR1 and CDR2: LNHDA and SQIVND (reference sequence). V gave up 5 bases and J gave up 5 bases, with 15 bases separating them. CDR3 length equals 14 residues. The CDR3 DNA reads TGTGCCAGTAGTCTCAACGGGGTTTATACTGAAGCTTTCTCT. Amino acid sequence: CASSLNGVYTEAFS.

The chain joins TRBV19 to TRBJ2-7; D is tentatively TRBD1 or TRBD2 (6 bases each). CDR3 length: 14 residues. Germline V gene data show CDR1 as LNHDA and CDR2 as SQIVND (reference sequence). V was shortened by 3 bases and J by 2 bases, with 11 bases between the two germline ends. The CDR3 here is CASSILGGPYEQYF. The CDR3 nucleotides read TGTGCCAGTAGTATCCTCGGGGGCCCCTACGAGCAGTACTTC. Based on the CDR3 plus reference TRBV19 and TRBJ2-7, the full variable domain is DGGITQSPKYLFRKEGQNVTLSCEQNLNHDAMYWYRQDPGQGLRLIYYSQIVNDFQKGDIAEGYSVSREKKESFPLTVTSAQKNPTAFYLCASSILGGPYEQYFGPGTRLTVT.

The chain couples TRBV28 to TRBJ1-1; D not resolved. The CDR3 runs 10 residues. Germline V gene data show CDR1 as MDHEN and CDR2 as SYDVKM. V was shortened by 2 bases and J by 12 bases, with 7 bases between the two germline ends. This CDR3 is CASSLIGTFF. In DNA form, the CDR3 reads TGTGCCAGCAGTTTAATTGGGACTTTCTTT.

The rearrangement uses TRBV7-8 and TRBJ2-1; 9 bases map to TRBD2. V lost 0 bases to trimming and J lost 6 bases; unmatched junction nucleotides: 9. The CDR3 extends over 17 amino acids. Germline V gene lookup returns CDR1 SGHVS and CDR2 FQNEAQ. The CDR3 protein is CASSLAGGGGAGNEQFF. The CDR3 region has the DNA TGTGCCAGCAGCTTAGCGGGAGGCGGGGGGGCGGGCAATGAGCAGTTCTTC.

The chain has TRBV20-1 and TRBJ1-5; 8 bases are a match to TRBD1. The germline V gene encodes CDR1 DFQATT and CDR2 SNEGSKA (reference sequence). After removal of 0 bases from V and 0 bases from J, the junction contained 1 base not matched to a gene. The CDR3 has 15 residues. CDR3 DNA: TGCAGTGCTAGAGAGGACAGGGATAGCAATCAGCCCCAGCATTTT. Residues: CSAREDRDSNQPQHF.

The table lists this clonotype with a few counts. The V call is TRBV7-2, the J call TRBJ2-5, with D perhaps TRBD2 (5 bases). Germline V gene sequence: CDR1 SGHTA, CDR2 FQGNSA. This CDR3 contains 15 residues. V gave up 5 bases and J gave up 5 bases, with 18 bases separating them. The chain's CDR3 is CASSPEGARRETQYF. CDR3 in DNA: TGTGCCAGCAGCCCAGAGGGCGCCAGAAGGGAGACCCAGTACTTC.

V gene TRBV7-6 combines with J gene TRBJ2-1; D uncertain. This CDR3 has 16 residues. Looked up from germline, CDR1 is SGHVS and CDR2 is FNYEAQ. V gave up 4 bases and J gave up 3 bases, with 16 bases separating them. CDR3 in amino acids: CASSSIMMSNYNEQFF. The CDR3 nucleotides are TGTGCCAGCAGCTCTATTATGATGAGCAACTACAATGAGCAGTTCTTC.

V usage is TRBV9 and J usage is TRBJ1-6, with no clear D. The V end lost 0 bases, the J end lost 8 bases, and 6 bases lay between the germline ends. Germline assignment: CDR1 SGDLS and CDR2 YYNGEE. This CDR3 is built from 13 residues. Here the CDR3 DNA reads TGTGCCAGCAGCGTAGGTGCGGATTCACCCCTCCACTTT. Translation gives CASSVGADSPLHF.

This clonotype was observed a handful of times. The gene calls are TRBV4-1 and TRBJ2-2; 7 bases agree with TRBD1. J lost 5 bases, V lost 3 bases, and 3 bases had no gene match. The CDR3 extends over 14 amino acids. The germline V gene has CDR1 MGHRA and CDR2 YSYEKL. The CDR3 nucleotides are TGCGCCAGCAGCCACAGGGGGAAGACCGGGGAGCTGTTTTTT. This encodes CASSHRGKTGELFF.

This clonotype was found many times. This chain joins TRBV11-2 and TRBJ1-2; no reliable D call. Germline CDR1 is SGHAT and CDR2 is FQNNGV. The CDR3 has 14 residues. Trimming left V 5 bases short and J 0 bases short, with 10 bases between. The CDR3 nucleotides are TGTGCCAGCAGCGAGACGGGAGCTAACTATGGCTACACCTTC. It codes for CASSETGANYGYTF.

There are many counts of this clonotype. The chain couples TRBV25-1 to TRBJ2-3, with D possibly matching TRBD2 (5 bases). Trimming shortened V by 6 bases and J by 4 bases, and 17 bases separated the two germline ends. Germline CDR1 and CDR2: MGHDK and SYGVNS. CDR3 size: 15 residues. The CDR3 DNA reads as TGTGCCAGCAGCCTCTCCGACGGGGTAGCAGATACGCAGTATTTT. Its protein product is CASSLSDGVADTQYF.

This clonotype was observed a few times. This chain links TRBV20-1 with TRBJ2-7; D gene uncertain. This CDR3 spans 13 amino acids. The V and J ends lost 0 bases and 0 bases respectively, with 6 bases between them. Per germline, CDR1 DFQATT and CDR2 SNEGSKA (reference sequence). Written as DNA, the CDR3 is TGCAGTGCTAGAGAGTGGGGCTCCTACGAGCAGTACTTC. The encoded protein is CSAREWGSYEQYF.

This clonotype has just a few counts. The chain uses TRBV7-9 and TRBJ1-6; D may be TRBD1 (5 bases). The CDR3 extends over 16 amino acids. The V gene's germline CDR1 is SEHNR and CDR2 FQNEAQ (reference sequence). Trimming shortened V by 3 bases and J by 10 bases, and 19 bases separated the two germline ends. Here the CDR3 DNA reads TGTGCCAGCAGCTTCTCGTCGGGACCCCCGGAGTCACCCCTCCACTTT. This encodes CASSFSSGPPESPLHF.

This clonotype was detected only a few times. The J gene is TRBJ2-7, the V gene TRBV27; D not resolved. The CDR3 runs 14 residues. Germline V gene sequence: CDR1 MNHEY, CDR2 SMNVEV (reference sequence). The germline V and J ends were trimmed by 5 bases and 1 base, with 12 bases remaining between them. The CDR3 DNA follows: TGTGCCAGCAGTGGTTTCGGAAATTCCTACGAGCAGTACTTC. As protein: CASSGFGNSYEQYF.

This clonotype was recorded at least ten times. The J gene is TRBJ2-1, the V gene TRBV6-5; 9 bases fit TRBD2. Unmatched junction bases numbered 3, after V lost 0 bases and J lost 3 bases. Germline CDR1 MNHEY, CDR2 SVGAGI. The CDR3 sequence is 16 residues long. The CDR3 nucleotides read TGTGCCAGCAGTTACTCAGGTAGCGGGAGCTACAATGAGCAGTTCTTC. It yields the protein CASSYSGSGSYNEQFF.

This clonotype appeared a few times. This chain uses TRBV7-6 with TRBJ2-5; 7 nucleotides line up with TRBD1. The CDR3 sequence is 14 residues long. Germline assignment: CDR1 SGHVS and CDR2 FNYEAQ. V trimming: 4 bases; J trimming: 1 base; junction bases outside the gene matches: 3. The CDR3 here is CASSYGTVQETQYF. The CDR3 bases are TGTGCCAGCAGCTATGGGACAGTCCAAGAGACCCAGTACTTC.

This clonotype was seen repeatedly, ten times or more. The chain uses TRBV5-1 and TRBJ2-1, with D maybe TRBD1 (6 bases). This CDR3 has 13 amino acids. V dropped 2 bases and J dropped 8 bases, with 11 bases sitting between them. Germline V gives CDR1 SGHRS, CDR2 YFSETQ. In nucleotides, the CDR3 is TGCGCCAGCAGCTTACAGGGTTGGGATGAGCAGTTCTTC. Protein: CASSLQGWDEQFF.

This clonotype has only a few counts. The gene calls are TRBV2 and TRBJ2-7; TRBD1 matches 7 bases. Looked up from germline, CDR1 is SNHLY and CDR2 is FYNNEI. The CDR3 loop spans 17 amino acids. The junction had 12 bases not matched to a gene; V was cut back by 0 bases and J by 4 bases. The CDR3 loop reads CASSEAGDSAGRYEQYF. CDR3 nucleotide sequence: TGTGCCAGCAGTGAAGCGGGGGACAGCGCTGGTAGGTACGAGCAGTACTTC.

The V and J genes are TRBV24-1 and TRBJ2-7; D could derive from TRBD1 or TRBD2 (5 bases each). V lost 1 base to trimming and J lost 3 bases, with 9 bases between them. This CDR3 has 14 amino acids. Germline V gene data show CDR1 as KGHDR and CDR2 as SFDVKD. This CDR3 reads CATSDLARGYEQYF. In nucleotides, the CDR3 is TGTGCCACCAGTGATTTAGCGAGGGGCTACGAGCAGTACTTC.

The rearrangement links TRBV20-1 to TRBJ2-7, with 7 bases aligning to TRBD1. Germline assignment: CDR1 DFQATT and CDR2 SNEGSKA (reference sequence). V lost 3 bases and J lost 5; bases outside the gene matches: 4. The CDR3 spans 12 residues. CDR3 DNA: TGCAGTGCTAGTCCCACAGGGGACGAGCAGTACTTC. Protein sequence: CSASPTGDEQYF.

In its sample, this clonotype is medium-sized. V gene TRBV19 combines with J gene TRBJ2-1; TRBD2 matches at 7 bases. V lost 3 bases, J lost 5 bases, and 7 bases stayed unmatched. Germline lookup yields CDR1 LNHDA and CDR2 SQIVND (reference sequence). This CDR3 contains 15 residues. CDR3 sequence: CASSMVAGPHNEQFF. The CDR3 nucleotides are TGTGCCAGTAGTATGGTAGCGGGCCCTCACAATGAGCAGTTCTTC.

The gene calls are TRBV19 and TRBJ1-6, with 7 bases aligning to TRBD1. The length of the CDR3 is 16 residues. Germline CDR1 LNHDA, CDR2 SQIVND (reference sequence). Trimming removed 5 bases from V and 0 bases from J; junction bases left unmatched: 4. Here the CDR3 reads CASSSTGSSYNSPLHF. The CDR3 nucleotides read TGTGCCAGTAGTTCGACAGGGAGCTCCTATAATTCACCCCTCCACTTT.

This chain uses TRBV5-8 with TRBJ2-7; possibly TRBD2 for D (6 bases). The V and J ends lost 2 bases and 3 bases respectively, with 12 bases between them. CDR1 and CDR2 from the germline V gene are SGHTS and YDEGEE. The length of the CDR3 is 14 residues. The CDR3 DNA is TGTGCCAGCAGCTTCCGGGACTCACACTACGAGCAGTACTTC. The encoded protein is CASSFRDSHYEQYF.

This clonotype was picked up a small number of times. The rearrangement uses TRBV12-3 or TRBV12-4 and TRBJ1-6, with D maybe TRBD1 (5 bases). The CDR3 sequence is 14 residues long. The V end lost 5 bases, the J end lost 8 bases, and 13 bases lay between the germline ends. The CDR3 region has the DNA TGTGCCAGCAGTCAGCAGGGTCTTGATTCACCCCTCCACTTT. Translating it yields CASSQQGLDSPLHF.

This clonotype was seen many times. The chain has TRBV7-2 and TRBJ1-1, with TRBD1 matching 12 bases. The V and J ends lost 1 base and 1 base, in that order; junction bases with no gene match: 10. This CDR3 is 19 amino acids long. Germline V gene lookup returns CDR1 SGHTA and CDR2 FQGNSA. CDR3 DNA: TGTGCCAGCAGCTTAGATGGGCCGGGACAGGGGGCGCGGAACACTGAAGCTTTCTTT. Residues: CASSLDGPGQGARNTEAFF.

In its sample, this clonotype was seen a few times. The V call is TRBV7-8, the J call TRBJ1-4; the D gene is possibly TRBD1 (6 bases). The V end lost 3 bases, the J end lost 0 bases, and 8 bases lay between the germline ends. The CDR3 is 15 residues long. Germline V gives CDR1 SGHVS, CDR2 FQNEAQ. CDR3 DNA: TGTGCCAGCAGCTTGTCAGGGGCAACTAATGAAAAACTGTTTTTT. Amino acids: CASSLSGATNEKLFF. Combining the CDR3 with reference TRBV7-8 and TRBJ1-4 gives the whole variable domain GAGVSQSPRYKVAKRGQDVALRCDPISGHVSLFWYQQALGQGPEFLTYFQNEAQLDKSGLPSDRFFAERPEGSVSTLKIQRTQQEDSAVYLCASSLSGATNEKLFFGSGTQLSVL.